This TCR beta chain was identified in a study of blood T cell repertoires in COVID-19. The J segment lost 7 bases and the V segment lost 5 bases, leaving 9 bases of the junction unmatched. The CDR3 totals 16 residues. Germline V lookup: CDR1 KGHSH, CDR2 LQKENI. TCRdb keeps only in-frame clones here, not all; method: immunoSEQ multiplex PCR. The sample lists some 60,000 clones; roughly four fifths were seen once. Sequencing was carried out using peripheral blood. This chain uses TRBV18 with TRBJ2-1, with 12 bases identical to TRBD1. This receptor was taken from a human donor in a cohort sampled during active COVID-19. The DNA for the CDR3 is TGTGCCAGCTCATCTTCCGGGACAGGGGGCTGGAATGAGCAGTTCTTC. Translating it yields CASSSSGTGGWNEQFF.